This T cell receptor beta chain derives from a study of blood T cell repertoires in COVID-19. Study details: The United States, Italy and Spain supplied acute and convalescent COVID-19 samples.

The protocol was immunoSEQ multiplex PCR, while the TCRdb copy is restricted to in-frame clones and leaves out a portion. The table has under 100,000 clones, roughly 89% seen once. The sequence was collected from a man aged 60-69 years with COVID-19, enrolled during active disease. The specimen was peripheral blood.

The CDR3 protein is CASSLALSGLLTSGFSYEQYF. CDR3 in DNA: TGTGCCAGCAGCTTAGCCCTTTCAGGGTTACTTACTAGCGGATTCTCCTACGAGCAGTACTTC. J is TRBJ2-7 and V is TRBV7-8; 8 bases align to TRBD2. The CDR3 sequence is 21 residues long. V lost 0 bases, J lost 0 bases, and 19 bases stayed unmatched. CDR1 SGHVS and CDR2 FQNEAQ come from the germline V gene.